The 13 T cell receptor beta chains reported below all come from one sample, sequenced in a study of technical replicates of blood from several donors. Clones were read by immunoSEQ multiplex PCR, and TCRdb kept only the in-frame ones, dropping some. The data show about 68,000 clones, about 97% seen once. The sample taken for sequencing was T cells isolated from PBMCs. Receptors were obtained from a human donor in good health.

The chain joins TRBV7-8 to TRBJ1-1; 7 nucleotides align to TRBD1. Germline V gene lookup returns CDR1 SGHVS and CDR2 FQNEAQ. CDR3 size: 13 residues. Losses at the gene ends were 5 bases for V and 5 bases for J; bases not matched to a gene: 5. DNA of the CDR3: TGTGCCAGCAGCCCAGGGGGTCGTACTGAAGCTTTCTTT. Amino acids: CASSPGGRTEAFF.

This CDR3 is CASSYVPRETQYF. DNA for the CDR3: TGTGCCAGCAGTTACGTCCCCCGGGAGACCCAGTACTTC. This chain uses TRBV6-6 with TRBJ2-5, with D hard to call. V was shortened by 2 bases and J by 5 bases, with 9 bases between the two germline ends. The CDR3 runs 13 residues. Germline V CDR1 and CDR2: MNHNY, SVGAGI (reference sequence).

The chain has TRBV27 and TRBJ2-7; 10 nucleotides align to TRBD2. CDR3 size: 13 residues. Germline V CDR1 and CDR2: MNHEY, SMNVEV (reference sequence). The ends lost 6 bases at V and 3 bases at J; junction bases unmatched: 2. The CDR3, as DNA: TGTGCCAGCAGAAGCGGGAGGGACTACGAGCAGTACTTC. It codes for CASRSGRDYEQYF.

This rearrangement joins TRBV5-4 to TRBJ2-1; a weak D match, TRBD1 (5 bases). Trimming removed 6 bases from V and 7 bases from J, with 8 bases in between. The CDR3 consists of 11 residues. CDR1 and CDR2 (germline): SGHNT, YYREEE (reference sequence). The CDR3 here is CASTQGNEQFF. The CDR3, as DNA: TGTGCCAGCACCCAGGGAAATGAGCAGTTCTTC.

This CDR3 reads CASSNYRGSTDTQYF. The CDR3 DNA reads TGCGCCAGCAGCAACTACAGGGGAAGCACAGATACGCAGTATTTT. The chain employs TRBV4-3 and TRBJ2-3; 7 nucleotides agree with TRBD1. The CDR3 contains 15 residues. V lost 5 bases and J lost 0; bases outside the gene matches: 5. Germline V gene lookup returns CDR1 LGHNA and CDR2 YSLEER.

The rearrangement joins TRBV6-5 to TRBJ2-2, with 7 bases aligning to TRBD2. The germline V gene has CDR1 MNHEY and CDR2 SVGAGI. The CDR3 sequence is 15 residues long. V gave up 5 bases and J gave up 2 bases; unmatched junction bases: 5. CDR3 bases: TGTGCCAGCAGTCAAACTAGCGAAAACACCGGGGAGCTGTTTTTT. Amino acids: CASSQTSENTGELFF.

This chain uses TRBV5-1 with TRBJ1-5; 7 nucleotides agree with TRBD1. CDR3 length: 15 residues. Germline-derived CDR1 and CDR2 are SGHRS and YFSETQ. The V and J ends lost 1 base and 4 bases, in that order; junction bases with no gene match: 5. The CDR3 region is CASSLLGGGNQPQHF. Here the CDR3 DNA reads TGCGCCAGCAGCTTGTTAGGGGGCGGGAATCAGCCCCAGCATTTT.

The V and J genes are TRBV18 and TRBJ1-2; D gene unclear. With 3 bases removed from V and 4 bases from J, the gap between germline ends came to 9 bases. The CDR3 length is 13 residues. From germline, CDR1 is KGHSH and CDR2 LQKENI. The DNA for the CDR3 is TGTGCCAGCTCACCGGAGTCTCTCTATGGCTACACCTTC. Translated: CASSPESLYGYTF. Together with reference TRBV18 and TRBJ1-2, the CDR3 gives the full variable domain: NAGVMQNPRHLVRRRGQEARLRCSPMKGHSHVYWYRQLPEEGLKFMVYLQKENIIDESGMPKERFSAEFPKEGPSILRIQQVVRGDSAAYFCASSPESLYGYTFGSGTRLTVV.

The CDR3 loop reads CSVETGVTGELFF. The DNA of the CDR3 is TGCAGCGTCGAGACAGGGGTCACCGGGGAGCTGTTTTTT. This chain joins TRBV29-1 and TRBJ2-2; TRBD1 agrees at 8 bases. There are 13 residues in the CDR3. Germline loops: CDR1 SQVTM, CDR2 ANQGSEA. Germline trimming cut 6 bases from V and 4 bases from J; bases unmatched to any gene: 4.

In its sample, this clone was seen once. This chain joins TRBV28 and TRBJ2-5; 7 bases fit TRBD2. J was trimmed by 5 bases and V by 3 bases; bases with no gene match: 12. Germline CDR1 MDHEN, CDR2 SYDVKM. The length of the CDR3 is 16 residues. CDR3 protein: CASSFERWEGLETQYF. As DNA, the CDR3 is TGTGCCAGCAGTTTTGAGAGGTGGGAGGGTTTGGAGACCCAGTACTTC.

This clone was observed a single time. The rearrangement uses TRBV19 and TRBJ1-1, with D unresolved. Trimming took off 6 bases at V and 3 bases at J, with 23 bases between the two ends. The CDR3 runs 17 residues. Germline loops: CDR1 LNHDA, CDR2 SQIVND (reference sequence). The CDR3 is CASSPPFFRELHTEAFF. CDR3 in DNA: TGTGCCAGTAGCCCCCCCTTCTTCCGGGAGCTTCACACTGAAGCTTTCTTT.

The chain employs TRBV5-8 and TRBJ2-7, with 9 bases lining up with TRBD2. Per the germline V gene, CDR1 is SGHTS and CDR2 is YDEGEE. The CDR3 sequence is 15 residues long. Trimming cost V 3 bases and J 7 bases; bases outside gene matches: 11. This chain's CDR3 is CASSYRGRAQGEQYF. DNA of the CDR3: TGTGCCAGCAGCTACCGCGGGAGGGCCCAGGGGGAGCAGTACTTC.

This chain uses TRBV19 with TRBJ2-7; the match to TRBD2 covers 9 bases. The junction had 5 bases not matched to a gene; V was cut back by 3 bases and J by 2 bases. The CDR3 totals 15 residues. Germline CDR1 reads LNHDA; CDR2 reads SQIVND (reference sequence). Written as DNA, the CDR3 is TGTGCCAGTAGTATCCGAGCGGGAGGAACCTACGAGCAGTACTTC. As protein: CASSIRAGGTYEQYF. The full variable domain, in which reference TRBV19 and TRBJ2-7 provide the parts outside the CDR3, is DGGITQSPKYLFRKEGQNVTLSCEQNLNHDAMYWYRQDPGQGLRLIYYSQIVNDFQKGDIAEGYSVSREKKESFPLTVTSAQKNPTAFYLCASSIRAGGTYEQYFGPGTRLTVT.